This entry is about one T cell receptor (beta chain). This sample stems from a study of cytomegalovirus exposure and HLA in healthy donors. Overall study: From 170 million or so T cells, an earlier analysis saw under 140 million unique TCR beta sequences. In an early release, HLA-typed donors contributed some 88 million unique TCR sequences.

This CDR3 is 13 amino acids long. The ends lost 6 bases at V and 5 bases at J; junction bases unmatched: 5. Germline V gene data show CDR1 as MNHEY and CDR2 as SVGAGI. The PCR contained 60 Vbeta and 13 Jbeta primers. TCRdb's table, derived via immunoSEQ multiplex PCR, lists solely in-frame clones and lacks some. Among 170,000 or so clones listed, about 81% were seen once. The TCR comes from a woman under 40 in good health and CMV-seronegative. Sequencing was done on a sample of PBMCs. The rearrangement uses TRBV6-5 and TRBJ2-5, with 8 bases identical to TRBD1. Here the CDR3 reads CASRPRQGETQYF. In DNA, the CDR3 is TGTGCCAGCAGGCCCAGACAGGGGGAGACCCAGTACTTC.